The 26 T cell receptor beta chains presented below share a single source sample, sequenced in a study of long-term antiretroviral therapy in people with HIV. Sequencing used immunoSEQ v3.0 at survey level. Using immunoSEQ multiplex PCR, the repertoire was profiled, and TCRdb retains in-frame clones only, with some absent. Of about 43,000 clones in the sample, approximately 94% were seen once. Sequenced here: unsorted PBMCs, sampled just over 9 years after starting antiretroviral therapy. These receptors came from a man aged 25-40 years with HIV.

The chain carries TRBV6-5 and TRBJ1-1, with D possibly TRBD1 on 5 matching bases. Trimming shortened V by 4 bases and J by 4 bases, and 13 bases separated the two germline ends. CDR3 length: 14 residues. Germline CDR1 and CDR2: MNHEY and SVGAGI. CDR3 nucleotides: TGTGCCAGCAGTTGGAAGGGGCTCGGCACTGAAGCTTTCTTT. This codes for CASSWKGLGTEAFF.

This clone was counted a single time. The V gene is TRBV4-1, the J gene TRBJ2-5, with TRBD2 matching 10 bases. The germline V gene encodes CDR1 MGHRA and CDR2 YSYEKL. CDR3 length: 18 residues. V lost 4 bases to trimming and J lost 4 bases; unmatched junction nucleotides: 15. The CDR3 bases are TGCGCCAGCAGCCGAGCAGCGGGGGGGTTCCCAGGGCCAGAGACCCAGTACTTC. Encoded protein: CASSRAAGGFPGPETQYF.

As DNA, the CDR3 is TGTGCCAGCAGTTCCGGGACAGGGGGCGTCGCTTTCTTT. Its protein is CASSSGTGGVAFF. The chain recombines TRBV6-5 with TRBJ1-1; 12 bases align to TRBD1. Trimming removed 4 bases from V and 11 bases from J; junction bases left unmatched: 5. The CDR3 consists of 13 residues. The germline V gene has CDR1 MNHEY and CDR2 SVGAGI.

The rearrangement uses TRBV2 and TRBJ2-2; D assignment may be TRBD1 or TRBD2 (5 bases each). V lost 6 bases, J lost 10 bases, and 18 bases lay in between. The CDR3 loop spans 14 amino acids. Germline CDR1 reads SNHLY; CDR2 reads FYNNEI. The CDR3 DNA reads TGTGCCAGCAGCCAGGGACCGCTCTACCAGGAGCTGTTTTTT. It specifies CASSQGPLYQELFF.

The chain carries TRBV30 and TRBJ1-4; perhaps TRBD1 as D (6 bases). V was pared by 4 bases and J by 6 bases, with 12 bases between. Germline values: CDR1 GTSNPN, CDR2 SVGIG (reference sequence). The CDR3 length is 13 residues. CDR3 protein: CAWNTGPDEKLFF. CDR3 in DNA: TGTGCCTGGAACACAGGGCCGGATGAAAAACTGTTTTTT.

The V call is TRBV5-1, the J call TRBJ1-1; D might be TRBD1 (6 bases). Between the trimmed V and J ends, which lost 0 bases and 0 bases, there was a span of 9 bases. CDR1 and CDR2 (germline): SGHRS, YFSETQ. This CDR3 contains 15 residues. Here the CDR3 DNA reads TGCGCCAGCAGCTTGGGGACAGCCATGAACACTGAAGCTTTCTTT. Translating it yields CASSLGTAMNTEAFF.

This sequence joins TRBV2 and TRBJ1-1; perhaps TRBD1 as D (6 bases). This CDR3 is built from 15 residues. Deletions cut 6 bases from V and 1 base from J, with 15 bases between. The germline CDR1 and CDR2 sequences are SNHLY and FYNNEI. CDR3 residues: CASSPPGHPNTEAFF. In nucleotides, the CDR3 is TGTGCCAGCAGCCCCCCGGGACACCCGAACACTGAAGCTTTCTTT.

The chain joins TRBV12-2 to TRBJ2-7. TRBV12-2 is noted as a pseudogene. This CDR3 is built from 12 residues. The CDR3 DNA is TGTGCTCTCCCCCGGGGACCCTACGAGCAGTACGTC. Translated: CALPRGPYEQYV.

This chain connects TRBV12-5 to TRBJ2-7; D may be TRBD1 (6 bases). The CDR3 totals 14 residues. V was trimmed by 6 bases and J by 6 bases, leaving 18 bases between them. In germline, CDR1 is LGHNT, CDR2 FRNRAP. CDR3: CASGSTGRAPEQYV. The CDR3 nucleotides read TGTGCTAGTGGGTCTACAGGGAGAGCCCCCGAGCAGTACGTC.

This clone was observed a single time. The chain links TRBV7-6 to TRBJ2-5, with D perhaps matching TRBD1 or TRBD2 (5 bases each). The CDR3 sequence is 13 residues long. Between the trimmed V and J ends, which lost 1 base and 5 bases, there was a span of 8 bases. Germline CDR1 is SGHVS and CDR2 is FNYEAQ. CDR3: CASSLGDLETQYF. DNA of the CDR3: TGTGCCAGCAGCTTAGGGGACCTCGAGACCCAGTACTTC.

This chain uses TRBV19 with TRBJ2-5; D possibly uses TRBD1 or TRBD2 (6 bases each). CDR1 and CDR2 from the germline V gene are LNHDA and SQIVND (reference sequence). V was trimmed by 3 bases and J by 7 bases, leaving 12 bases between them. The CDR3 is 13 amino acids. This CDR3 reads CASSIGGHGTQYF. CDR3 nucleotides: TGTGCCAGTAGTATTGGGGGGCATGGGACCCAGTACTTC.

The chain couples TRBV7-6 to TRBJ1-1; D might be TRBD1 (5 bases). Germline V gives CDR1 SGHVS, CDR2 FNYEAQ. The CDR3 has 14 amino acids. Trimming took 1 base from V and 6 from J, leaving 12 bases between them. CDR3 bases: TGTGCCAGCAGCTTAGAATCAGGGTTTGCTGAAGCTTTCTTT. This codes for CASSLESGFAEAFF. The full variable domain, with the rest looked up from reference TRBV7-6 and TRBJ1-1, is GAGVSQSPRYKVTKRGQDVALRCDPISGHVSLYWYRQALGQGPEFLTYFNYEAQQDKSGLPNDRFSAERPEGSISTLTIQRTEQRDSAMYRCASSLESGFAEAFFGQGTRLTVV.

The V call is TRBV11-2, the J call TRBJ2-1; D might be TRBD2 (6 bases). The length of the CDR3 is 17 residues. Trimming took off 3 bases at V and 4 bases at J, with 19 bases between the two ends. Germline V gene lookup returns CDR1 SGHAT and CDR2 FQNNGV. The CDR3 DNA is TGTGCCAGCAGCTTTTTAGCGGTTTCTAGGCTATACAATGAGCAGTTCTTC. Its protein is CASSFLAVSRLYNEQFF.

The gene calls are TRBV7-8 and TRBJ1-1; D is unclear. The ends were cut back, 4 bases at V and 1 base at J, with 13 bases in the middle. In germline, CDR1 is SGHVS, CDR2 FQNEAQ. The CDR3 is made up of 15 amino acids. Here the CDR3 DNA reads TGTGCCAGCAGCTCGGGAGAAACAGAGAACACTGAAGCTTTCTTT. This codes for CASSSGETENTEAFF.

The chain carries TRBV27 and TRBJ1-2; D unclear. V was pared by 2 bases and J by 8 bases, with 12 bases between. Germline assignment: CDR1 MNHEY and CDR2 SMNVEV (reference sequence). The CDR3 runs to 13 residues. In nucleotides, the CDR3 is TGTGCCAGCAGTTTAAGCGTTGAGGGCGGCTACACCTTC. This encodes CASSLSVEGGYTF.

This chain joins TRBV15 and TRBJ2-1; a possible D gene is TRBD1 (6 bases). Trimming took off 0 bases at V and 7 bases at J, with 13 bases between the two ends. Germline V gene lookup returns CDR1 LNHNV and CDR2 YYDKDF (reference sequence). This CDR3 contains 15 residues. DNA for the CDR3: TGTGCCACCAGCAGAGATTGGGGGCAGGGAAATGAGCAGTTCTTC. As protein: CATSRDWGQGNEQFF.

The chain links TRBV7-2 to TRBJ1-2; D remains unclear. V lost 4 bases and J 13 bases, leaving 19 bases between the germline ends. Germline lookup yields CDR1 SGHTA and CDR2 FQGNSA. The CDR3 is made up of 13 amino acids. The CDR3, as DNA: TGTGCCAGCAGCTCCCTAGTTCTAAGGGATATCACCTTC. It translates to CASSSLVLRDITF.

The rearrangement uses TRBV6-5 and TRBJ2-2; D might be TRBD2 (6 bases). CDR3 length equals 12 residues. The V end lost 8 bases, the J end lost 5 bases, and 9 bases lay between the germline ends. Germline values: CDR1 MNHEY, CDR2 SVGAGI. This CDR3 reads CASWEETGELFF. The CDR3 DNA reads as TGTGCCAGCTGGGAGGAGACCGGGGAGCTGTTTTTT.

The table lists this clone with a count of one. The chain links TRBV30 to TRBJ2-3; 12 bases are shared with TRBD1. This CDR3 is built from 18 residues. With V trimmed by 8 bases and J by 4 bases, 19 bases remained unmatched. Per germline, CDR1 GTSNPN and CDR2 SVGIG (reference sequence). CDR3 bases: TGTGCCCGGGGGGGACAGGGGGCAATAGGTGACTTACCAGATACGCAGTATTTT. Protein: CARGGQGAIGDLPDTQYF.

CDR3 loop: CASSQEQITEAFF. CDR3 coding DNA: TGCGCCAGCAGCCAAGAACAGATAACTGAAGCTTTCTTT. The rearrangement joins TRBV4-1 to TRBJ1-1; D not certain. The CDR3 runs 13 residues. Between the trimmed V and J ends, which lost 0 bases and 5 bases, there was a span of 7 bases. The germline CDR1 and CDR2 sequences are MGHRA and YSYEKL.

This rearrangement joins TRBV4-2 to TRBJ2-7; D remains ambiguous. Germline V gene lookup returns CDR1 LGHNA and CDR2 YNFKEQ. Between the trimmed V and J ends, which lost 1 base and 6 bases, there was a span of 7 bases. This CDR3 is 12 amino acids long. CDR3 nucleotide sequence: TGTGCCAGCAGCCAAGTGGGTGTCGAGCAGTACTTC. As protein: CASSQVGVEQYF.

The chain links TRBV25-1 to TRBJ1-5; no firm D call. Germline V gene data show CDR1 as MGHDK and CDR2 as SYGVNS. There are 14 residues in the CDR3. The V end lost 1 base, the J end lost 11 bases, and 15 bases lay between the germline ends. The CDR3: CASSEWSLHEAQHF. The DNA for the CDR3 is TGTGCCAGCAGTGAATGGTCCCTCCACGAGGCCCAGCATTTT.

This clone has more than one count but fewer than ten. The J gene is TRBJ2-1, the V gene TRBV10-1; the match to TRBD2 covers 9 bases. Germline V gene data show CDR1 as WNHNN and CDR2 as SYGVQD (reference sequence). The CDR3 extends over 15 amino acids. The V gene end was trimmed by 0 bases and the J gene end by 9 bases; junction bases not matched to a gene: 6. The CDR3 DNA reads TGCGCCAGCAGTGAGTCAGTAGCGGGGGCGACTGAGCAGTTCTTC. Translation gives CASSESVAGATEQFF.

The J gene is TRBJ1-6, the V gene TRBV11-2; no reliable D call. The germline CDR1 and CDR2 sequences are SGHAT and FQNNGV. The CDR3 covers 14 residues. V lost 2 bases and J 7 bases, leaving 9 bases between the germline ends. CDR3 amino acids: CASSLFVGNSPLHF. CDR3 DNA: TGTGCCAGCAGCTTATTTGTGGGGAATTCACCCCTCCACTTT.

The chain has TRBV5-6 and TRBJ2-1, with 9 bases identical to TRBD1. Losses at the gene ends were 7 bases for V and 16 bases for J; bases not matched to a gene: 9. The V gene's germline CDR1 is SGHDT and CDR2 YYEEEE. The CDR3 totals 11 residues. The CDR3 DNA reads TGTGCCAGCGCACTGGGGACAGGGTTATTCTTC. Translated, it gives CASALGTGLFF.

The rearrangement uses TRBV13 and TRBJ2-1, with D possibly being TRBD1 (5 bases). V was trimmed by 3 bases and J by 13 bases, leaving 16 bases between them. This CDR3 has 13 amino acids. CDR1 is PRHDT and CDR2 is FYEKMQ in the germline V gene (reference sequence). The DNA for the CDR3 is TGTGCCAGCAGCTTTCTGGATGGGCAGGGACAGTTCTTC. Residues: CASSFLDGQGQFF. Full variable domain (remainder filled in from reference TRBV13 and TRBJ2-1): AAGVIQSPRHLIKEKRETATLKCYPIPRHDTVYWYQQGPGQDPQFLISFYEKMQSDKGSIPDRFSAQQFSDYHSELNMSSLELGDSALYFCASSFLDGQGQFFGPGTRLTVL.